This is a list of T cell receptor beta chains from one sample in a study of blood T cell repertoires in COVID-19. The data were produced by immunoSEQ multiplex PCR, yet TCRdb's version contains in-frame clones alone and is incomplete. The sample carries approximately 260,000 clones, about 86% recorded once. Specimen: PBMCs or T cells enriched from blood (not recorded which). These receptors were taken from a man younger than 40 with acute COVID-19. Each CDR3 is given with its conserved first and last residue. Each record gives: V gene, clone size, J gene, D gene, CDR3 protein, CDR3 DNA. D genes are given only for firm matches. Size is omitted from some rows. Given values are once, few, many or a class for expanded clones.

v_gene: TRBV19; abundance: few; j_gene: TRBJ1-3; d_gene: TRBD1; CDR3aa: CASLSGGPGNTIYF; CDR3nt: TGTGCCAGTTTATCAGGGGGCCCTGGAAACACCATATATTTT
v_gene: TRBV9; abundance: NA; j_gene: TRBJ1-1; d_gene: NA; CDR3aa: CASSVAVHTEAFF; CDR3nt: TGTGCCAGCAGCGTAGCAGTCCACACTGAAGCTTTCTTT
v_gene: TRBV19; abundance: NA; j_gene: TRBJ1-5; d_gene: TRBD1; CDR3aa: CASRDRDVQPQHF; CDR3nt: TGTGCCAGCCGGGACAGGGATGTTCAGCCCCAGCATTTT
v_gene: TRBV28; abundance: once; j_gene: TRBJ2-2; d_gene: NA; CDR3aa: CASITVGSPNTGELFF; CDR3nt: TGTGCCAGCATCACGGTGGGCAGCCCGAACACCGGGGAGCTGTTTTTT
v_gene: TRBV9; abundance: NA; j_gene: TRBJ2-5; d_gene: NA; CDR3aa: CASSVAGWETQYF; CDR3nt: TGTGCCAGCAGCGTAGCCGGTTGGGAGACCCAGTACTTC
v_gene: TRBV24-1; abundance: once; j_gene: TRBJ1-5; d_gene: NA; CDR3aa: CATSAAGRADQPQHF; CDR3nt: TGTGCCACCAGTGCTGCGGGGAGGGCGGATCAGCCCCAGCATTTT
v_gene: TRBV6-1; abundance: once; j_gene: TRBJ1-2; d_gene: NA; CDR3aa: CASREELRGYTF; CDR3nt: TGTGCCAGCAGAGAAGAACTTCGGGGCTACACCTTC
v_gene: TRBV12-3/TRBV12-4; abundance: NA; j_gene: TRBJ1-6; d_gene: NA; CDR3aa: CASSQLGDSPLHF; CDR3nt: TGTGCCAGCAGTCAATTAGGGGATTCACCCCTCCACTTT
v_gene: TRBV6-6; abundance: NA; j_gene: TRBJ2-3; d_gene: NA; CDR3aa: CASSLTDTQYF; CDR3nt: TGTGCCAGCAGTTTAACAGATACGCAGTATTTT
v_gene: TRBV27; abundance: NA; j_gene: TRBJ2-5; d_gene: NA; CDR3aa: CASRRRQVGETQYF; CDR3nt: TGTGCCAGCAGGAGACGACAGGTCGGGGAGACCCAGTACTTC
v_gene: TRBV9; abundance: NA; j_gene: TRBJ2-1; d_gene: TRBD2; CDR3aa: CASSVASSGEHNEQFF; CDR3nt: TGTGCCAGCAGCGTAGCATCCAGCGGGGAACACAATGAGCAGTTCTTC
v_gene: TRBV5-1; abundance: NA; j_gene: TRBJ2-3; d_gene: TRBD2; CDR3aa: CASRLGTSGSTDTQYF; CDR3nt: TGTGCCAGCAGACTGGGGACTAGCGGAAGCACAGATACGCAGTATTTT
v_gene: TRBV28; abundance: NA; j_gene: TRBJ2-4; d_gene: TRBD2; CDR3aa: CASSLSAGVTQYF; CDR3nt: TGTGCCAGCAGTTTATCGGCGGGGGTAACTCAGTACTTC
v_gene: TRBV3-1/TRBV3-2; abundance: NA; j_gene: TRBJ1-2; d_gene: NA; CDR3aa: CASSQAVTNYGYTF; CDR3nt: TGTGCCAGCAGCCAGGCGGTTACTAACTATGGCTACACCTTC
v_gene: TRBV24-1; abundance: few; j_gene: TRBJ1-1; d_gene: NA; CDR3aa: CATRERGGTEAFF; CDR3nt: TGTGCCACCAGGGAGAGGGGGGGCACTGAAGCTTTCTTT
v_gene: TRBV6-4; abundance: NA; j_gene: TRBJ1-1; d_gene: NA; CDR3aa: CASSASPMNTEAFF; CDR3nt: TGTGCCAGCAGTGCATCCCCTATGAACACTGAAGCTTTCTTT
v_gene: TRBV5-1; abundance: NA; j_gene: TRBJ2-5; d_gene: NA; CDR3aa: CASSLMGAEISLETQYF; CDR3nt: TGTGCCAGCAGCTTAATGGGTGCGGAAATTTCTCTGGAGACCCAGTACTTC
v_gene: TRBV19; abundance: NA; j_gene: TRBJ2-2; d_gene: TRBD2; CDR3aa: CASSSYLLGLAGGNTGELFF; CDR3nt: TGTGCCAGTAGCTCCTACTTATTGGGACTAGCGGGAGGTAACACCGGGGAGCTGTTTTTT
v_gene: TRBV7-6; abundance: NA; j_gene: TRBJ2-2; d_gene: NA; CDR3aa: CASSLGTVNTGELFF; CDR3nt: TGTGCCAGCAGCTTAGGGACAGTGAACACCGGGGAGCTGTTTTTT
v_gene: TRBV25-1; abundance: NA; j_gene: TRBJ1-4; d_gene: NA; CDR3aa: CASSDAQGIEKLFF; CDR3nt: TGTGCCAGCAGTGACGCACAGGGTATTGAAAAACTGTTTTTT
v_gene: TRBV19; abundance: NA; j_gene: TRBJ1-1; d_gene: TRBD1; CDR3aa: CATGGGTGGLF; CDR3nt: TGTGCCACCGGGGGGGGGACAGGGGGACTTTTT
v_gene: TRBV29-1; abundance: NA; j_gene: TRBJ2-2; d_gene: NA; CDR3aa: CSVVRTAGELFF; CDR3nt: TGCAGCGTTGTTCGTACGGCCGGGGAGCTGTTTTTT
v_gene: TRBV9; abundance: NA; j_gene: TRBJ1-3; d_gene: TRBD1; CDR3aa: CASSLQGLRDGNTIYF; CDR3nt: TGTGCCAGCAGCTTACAGGGGCTGAGAGATGGAAACACCATATATTTT
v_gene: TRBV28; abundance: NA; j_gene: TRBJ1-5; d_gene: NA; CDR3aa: CASSFLQNNQPQHF; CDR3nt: TGTGCCAGCAGTTTTCTACAGAATAATCAGCCCCAGCATTTT
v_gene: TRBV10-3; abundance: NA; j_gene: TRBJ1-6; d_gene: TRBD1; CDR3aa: CAINSDRGRSPLHF; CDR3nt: TGTGCCATTAATTCGGACAGGGGAAGATCACCCCTCCACTTT
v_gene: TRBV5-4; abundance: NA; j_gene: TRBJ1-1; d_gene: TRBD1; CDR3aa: CASSLQGVNTEAFF; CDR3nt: TGTGCCAGCAGCTTGCAGGGGGTGAACACTGAAGCTTTCTTT
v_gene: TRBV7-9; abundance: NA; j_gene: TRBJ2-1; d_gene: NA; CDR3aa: CASSWSNEQFF; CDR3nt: TGTGCCAGCAGCTGGAGTAACGAGCAGTTCTTC
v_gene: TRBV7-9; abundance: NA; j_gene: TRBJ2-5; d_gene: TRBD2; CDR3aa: CASSHGLAGETQYF; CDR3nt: TGTGCCAGCAGCCATGGACTAGCGGGGGAGACCCAGTACTTC
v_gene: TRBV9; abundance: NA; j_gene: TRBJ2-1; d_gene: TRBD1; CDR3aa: CASSVELRTGAGNEQFF; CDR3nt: TGTGCCAGCAGCGTAGAGTTAAGGACAGGTGCAGGAAATGAGCAGTTCTTC
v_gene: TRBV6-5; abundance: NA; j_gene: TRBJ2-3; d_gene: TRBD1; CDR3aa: CASRAGTGFADTQYF; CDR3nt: TGTGCCAGCAGGGCCGGGACAGGGTTCGCTGATACGCAGTATTTT